Listed below are T cell receptor beta chains from one sample, sequenced in a study of beta chain features in type 1 diabetes. The assay was immunoSEQ multiplex PCR, and TCRdb's table has in-frame clones only and misses some. The repertoire includes almost 350,000 clones, under 8.5% of them detected once, and 0.44% sits in the top ten. Sequenced sample: central memory CD4+ T cells from blood. The receptors originated from a woman under 30 in good health. Each CDR3 is given with its conserved first and last residue. D genes are given only for firm matches. The listing skips clone size in some rows; elsewhere it reads once, few, many or a size class.

j_call: TRBJ2-6; v_call: TRBV7-2; d_call: TRBD1; clone_size: -; cdr3_aa: CASSAGTGSAGANVLTF; cdr3_nt: TGTGCCAGCAGCGCCGGGACAGGCTCGGCTGGGGCCAACGTCCTGACTTTC
j_call: TRBJ1-3; v_call: TRBV28; d_call: -; clone_size: -; cdr3_aa: CASSLNTDLSF; cdr3_nt: TGTGCCAGCAGTTTGAATACGGATTTGTCTTTT
j_call: TRBJ2-5; v_call: TRBV7-9; d_call: -; clone_size: many; cdr3_aa: CASSLIGYGTQYF; cdr3_nt: TGTGCCAGCAGCTTGATAGGGTATGGGACCCAGTACTTC
j_call: TRBJ1-4; v_call: TRBV27; d_call: -; clone_size: once; cdr3_aa: CASRTGFHEKLFF; cdr3_nt: TGTGCCAGCAGAACAGGGTTCCATGAAAAACTGTTTTTT
j_call: TRBJ2-3; v_call: TRBV5-4; d_call: -; clone_size: -; cdr3_aa: CASSPDRYTDTQYF; cdr3_nt: TGTGCCAGCAGTCCTGACAGGTACACAGATACGCAGTATTTT
j_call: TRBJ2-7; v_call: TRBV5-4; d_call: -; clone_size: -; cdr3_aa: CASSPNQQREQYF; cdr3_nt: TGTGCCAGCAGCCCTAACCAACAACGCGAGCAGTACTTC
j_call: TRBJ2-1; v_call: TRBV4-2; d_call: -; clone_size: few; cdr3_aa: CASSQELGWQFF; cdr3_nt: TGTGCCAGCAGCCAAGAGCTCGGTTGGCAGTTCTTC
j_call: TRBJ2-7; v_call: TRBV7-2; d_call: TRBD2; clone_size: few; cdr3_aa: CASSGSGRAGDYEQYF; cdr3_nt: TGTGCCAGCTCTGGTAGCGGGAGGGCCGGGGACTACGAGCAGTACTTC
j_call: TRBJ2-5; v_call: TRBV2; d_call: TRBD2; clone_size: few; cdr3_aa: CASSGTSGSGETQYF; cdr3_nt: TGTGCCAGCAGCGGGACTAGCGGGAGTGGAGAGACCCAGTACTTC
j_call: TRBJ1-1; v_call: TRBV27; d_call: -; clone_size: few; cdr3_aa: CASSFWGANTEAFF; cdr3_nt: TGTGCCAGCAGTTTCTGGGGCGCGAACACTGAAGCTTTCTTT
j_call: TRBJ1-5; v_call: TRBV28; d_call: -; clone_size: -; cdr3_aa: CASSFSLNQPQHF; cdr3_nt: TGTGCCAGCAGCTTTTCCCTCAATCAGCCCCAGCATTTT
j_call: TRBJ1-1; v_call: TRBV5-4; d_call: -; clone_size: few; cdr3_aa: CASSLLTETEAFF; cdr3_nt: TGTGCCAGCAGCTTGCTAACGGAAACTGAAGCTTTCTTT
j_call: TRBJ1-1; v_call: TRBV25-1; d_call: TRBD1; clone_size: -; cdr3_aa: CASSEWGRGPRNTEAFF; cdr3_nt: TGTGCCAGCAGTGAATGGGGAAGGGGGCCGCGGAACACTGAAGCTTTCTTT
j_call: TRBJ2-3; v_call: TRBV13; d_call: TRBD1; clone_size: -; cdr3_aa: CASINSGTGTDTQYF; cdr3_nt: TGTGCCAGCATCAATAGTGGGACAGGCACAGATACGCAGTATTTT
j_call: TRBJ2-1; v_call: TRBV6-1; d_call: TRBD2; clone_size: few; cdr3_aa: CAITGLAGNEQFF; cdr3_nt: TGTGCCATCACCGGACTAGCGGGTAATGAGCAGTTCTTC
j_call: TRBJ1-1; v_call: TRBV5-6; d_call: -; clone_size: -; cdr3_aa: CASSLSGSTDWNTEAFF; cdr3_nt: TGTGCCAGCAGCTTGTCGGGCAGCACCGATTGGAACACTGAAGCTTTCTTT
j_call: TRBJ2-3; v_call: TRBV7-2; d_call: TRBD1; clone_size: once; cdr3_aa: CASSQGVAGTDTQYF; cdr3_nt: TGTGCCAGCAGCCAGGGGGTCGCAGGCACAGATACGCAGTATTTT
j_call: TRBJ2-7; v_call: TRBV4-2; d_call: TRBD1; clone_size: few; cdr3_aa: CASSLGQGTYEQYF; cdr3_nt: TGTGCCAGCAGCCTTGGACAGGGAACCTACGAGCAGTACTTC
j_call: TRBJ1-1; v_call: TRBV7-8; d_call: -; clone_size: -; cdr3_aa: CASSFRGDPEAFF; cdr3_nt: TGTGCCAGCAGCTTTCGGGGGGACCCTGAAGCTTTCTTT
j_call: TRBJ2-2; v_call: TRBV5-1; d_call: -; clone_size: many; cdr3_aa: CASSYRAMTGELFF; cdr3_nt: TGCGCCAGCAGCTACAGGGCTATGACCGGGGAGCTGTTTTTT
j_call: TRBJ2-3; v_call: TRBV18; d_call: -; clone_size: -; cdr3_aa: CASSPLEDTQYF; cdr3_nt: TGTGCCAGCTCACCATTAGAAGATACGCAGTATTTT
j_call: TRBJ1-3; v_call: TRBV29-1; d_call: TRBD1; clone_size: few; cdr3_aa: CSVAINRGSGNTIYF; cdr3_nt: TGCAGCGTTGCAATAAACAGGGGCTCTGGAAACACCATATATTTT
j_call: TRBJ2-1; v_call: TRBV6-5; d_call: TRBD2; clone_size: -; cdr3_aa: CASSHGLAANSEQFF; cdr3_nt: TGTGCCAGCAGCCACGGACTAGCGGCAAATTCGGAGCAGTTCTTC
j_call: TRBJ2-7; v_call: TRBV19; d_call: -; clone_size: few; cdr3_aa: CASSVELRYEQYF; cdr3_nt: TGTGCCAGTAGTGTGGAGCTCCGGTACGAGCAGTACTTC
j_call: TRBJ2-5; v_call: TRBV6-5; d_call: TRBD1; clone_size: -; cdr3_aa: CASHRQGLQETQYF; cdr3_nt: TGTGCCAGCCACCGACAGGGGCTGCAAGAGACCCAGTACTTC
j_call: TRBJ1-1; v_call: TRBV19; d_call: -; clone_size: many; cdr3_aa: CASRNALMAQNTEAFF; cdr3_nt: TGTGCCAGTAGGAACGCCCTAATGGCCCAGAACACTGAAGCTTTCTTT
j_call: TRBJ2-5; v_call: TRBV4-3; d_call: -; clone_size: few; cdr3_aa: CASSQGQGGSETQYF; cdr3_nt: TGCGCCAGCAGCCAAGGACAGGGAGGGTCAGAGACCCAGTACTTC
j_call: TRBJ2-3; v_call: TRBV9; d_call: TRBD2; clone_size: few; cdr3_aa: CASSATGTSGTDTQYF; cdr3_nt: TGTGCCAGCAGCGCTACCGGGACTAGCGGCACAGATACGCAGTATTTT
j_call: TRBJ2-2; v_call: TRBV5-6; d_call: -; clone_size: few; cdr3_aa: CASSPSGPTNTGELFF; cdr3_nt: TGTGCCAGCAGCCCCTCCGGGCCAACGAACACCGGGGAGCTGTTTTTT